A selection of T cell receptor beta chains follows, all from one sample in a study of T cells in Graves' hyperthyroidism and ophthalmopathy. TCRdb reprocessed the multiplex PCR reads with MiXCR, giving one entry per CDR3 protein. The data show roughly 840,000 distinct CDR3 sequences, with roughly 37% seen just once and approximately 8.7% held by the top ten. Sequencing was done on a sample of blood. These TCRs come from a man aged 18 to 30 with Graves' hyperthyroidism. Each CDR3 is given with its conserved first and last residue. Each record gives: V gene, J gene, clone size, D gene, CDR3 protein, CDR3 DNA. D genes are given only for firm matches. Rows may omit the clone size; those that give it use once, few, many or a size class.

v_call: TRBV6-4; j_call: TRBJ1-6; clone_size: few; d_call: NA; cdr3_aa: CASSQEGRRGNSPLHF; cdr3_nt: TGTGCCAGCAGCCAGGAGGGCAGGAGGGGAAATTCACCCCTCCACTTT
v_call: TRBV7-2; j_call: TRBJ1-1; clone_size: many; d_call: NA; cdr3_aa: CASSPQGKDTEAFF; cdr3_nt: TGTGCCAGCAGTCCCCAGGGGAAAGACACTGAAGCTTTCTTT
v_call: TRBV7-9; j_call: TRBJ1-5; clone_size: NA; d_call: NA; cdr3_aa: CASSWGPGPNQPQHF; cdr3_nt: TGTGCCAGCAGCTGGGGACCGGGGCCAAATCAGCCCCAGCATTTT
v_call: TRBV7-9; j_call: TRBJ1-1; clone_size: NA; d_call: TRBD1; cdr3_aa: CASSSTAGGGTEAFF; cdr3_nt: TGTGCCAGCAGCTCGACGGCAGGGGGCGGGACTGAAGCTTTCTTT
v_call: TRBV7-9; j_call: TRBJ2-7; clone_size: NA; d_call: TRBD1; cdr3_aa: CASSPRDRLYEQYF; cdr3_nt: TGTGCCAGCAGCCCCCGGGACAGGCTCTACGAGCAGTACTTC
v_call: TRBV20-1; j_call: TRBJ1-5; clone_size: NA; d_call: NA; cdr3_aa: CSARPGGLQHQPQHF; cdr3_nt: TGCAGTGCCCGTCCCGGTGGGCTACAACATCAGCCCCAGCATTTT
v_call: TRBV5-6; j_call: TRBJ1-5; clone_size: few; d_call: NA; cdr3_aa: CASSFWNDGNQPQHF; cdr3_nt: TGTGCCAGCAGCTTCTGGAATGACGGCAATCAGCCCCAGCATTTT
v_call: TRBV2; j_call: TRBJ2-6; clone_size: many; d_call: NA; cdr3_aa: CASSPTGIAGANVLTF; cdr3_nt: TGTGCCAGCAGTCCTACAGGGATCGCTGGGGCCAACGTCCTGACTTTC
v_call: TRBV20-1; j_call: TRBJ2-7; clone_size: NA; d_call: NA; cdr3_aa: CSARGRQTLGEQYF; cdr3_nt: TGCAGTGCTAGAGGCCGACAGACTTTAGGGGAGCAGTACTTC
v_call: TRBV12-3/TRBV12-4; j_call: TRBJ2-2; clone_size: NA; d_call: NA; cdr3_aa: CASSLGGVVTGELFF; cdr3_nt: TGTGCCAGCAGTTTAGGGGGAGTTGTCACCGGGGAGCTGTTTTTT
v_call: TRBV10-3; j_call: TRBJ2-5; clone_size: many; d_call: TRBD2; cdr3_aa: CAISESILAGAETQYF; cdr3_nt: TGTGCCATCAGTGAGTCGATACTAGCGGGAGCGGAGACCCAGTACTTC
v_call: TRBV15; j_call: TRBJ2-7; clone_size: NA; d_call: NA; cdr3_aa: CATSKSVTGPLYF; cdr3_nt: TGTGCCACCAGCAAGTCTGTTACGGGACCACTATACTTC
v_call: TRBV29-1; j_call: TRBJ1-1; clone_size: many; d_call: NA; cdr3_aa: CSVELGRGAPTEAFF; cdr3_nt: TGCAGCGTTGAACTAGGTAGGGGGGCGCCCACTGAAGCTTTCTTT
v_call: TRBV20-1; j_call: TRBJ1-5; clone_size: few; d_call: NA; cdr3_aa: CSASGVLNQPQHF; cdr3_nt: TGCAGTGCCTCAGGGGTTCTGAATCAGCCCCAGCATTTT
v_call: TRBV7-9; j_call: TRBJ2-2; clone_size: NA; d_call: NA; cdr3_aa: CASSTRQVNTGELFF; cdr3_nt: TGTGCCAGCAGCACCAGACAGGTGAACACCGGGGAGCTGTTTTTT
v_call: TRBV6-6; j_call: TRBJ1-5; clone_size: many; d_call: NA; cdr3_aa: CASRYGNQPQHF; cdr3_nt: TGTGCCAGCAGGTATGGCAATCAGCCCCAGCATTTT
v_call: TRBV12-5; j_call: TRBJ1-1; clone_size: NA; d_call: NA; cdr3_aa: CASTPGPGNTEAFF; cdr3_nt: TGTGCCAGCACCCCCGGACCGGGGAACACTGAAGCTTTCTTT
v_call: TRBV7-6; j_call: TRBJ1-6; clone_size: many; d_call: TRBD1; cdr3_aa: CASSHGTGDSPLHF; cdr3_nt: TGTGCCAGCAGCCACGGGACAGGGGATTCACCCCTCCACTTT
v_call: TRBV20-1; j_call: TRBJ2-5; clone_size: few; d_call: NA; cdr3_aa: CSARETYRDSEETQYF; cdr3_nt: TGCAGTGCTAGAGAGACTTACAGGGACTCAGAAGAGACCCAGTACTTC
v_call: TRBV5-1; j_call: TRBJ1-6; clone_size: NA; d_call: NA; cdr3_aa: CASSLVSPGLYNSPLHF; cdr3_nt: TGCGCCAGCAGCTTGGTATCTCCGGGCCTCTATAATTCACCCCTCCACTTT
v_call: TRBV5-1; j_call: TRBJ2-5; clone_size: NA; d_call: TRBD1; cdr3_aa: CASRPTGGVGETQYF; cdr3_nt: TGCGCCAGCAGACCGACAGGGGGTGTAGGAGAGACCCAGTACTTC
v_call: TRBV6-5; j_call: TRBJ2-2; clone_size: NA; d_call: NA; cdr3_aa: CASSYHGSGELFF; cdr3_nt: TGTGCCAGCAGTTACCATGGATCCGGGGAGCTGTTTTTT
v_call: TRBV6-5; j_call: TRBJ2-7; clone_size: few; d_call: TRBD2; cdr3_aa: CASMQGLAATYEQYF; cdr3_nt: TGTGCCAGCATGCAGGGACTAGCGGCTACCTACGAGCAGTACTTC
v_call: TRBV9; j_call: TRBJ1-1; clone_size: few; d_call: NA; cdr3_aa: CASSFSLRNTEAFF; cdr3_nt: TGTGCCAGCAGCTTCAGTTTGAGGAACACTGAAGCTTTCTTT
v_call: TRBV4-1; j_call: TRBJ1-6; clone_size: few; d_call: NA; cdr3_aa: CASSQTTGLNSVHHF; cdr3_nt: TGCGCCAGCAGCCAAACGACAGGACTTAATTCAGTGCACCACTTT
v_call: TRBV2; j_call: TRBJ1-3; clone_size: many; d_call: TRBD1; cdr3_aa: CASRGQGSGNTIYF; cdr3_nt: TGTGCCAGCAGGGGACAGGGCTCTGGAAACACCATATATTTT
v_call: TRBV4-1; j_call: TRBJ2-6; clone_size: NA; d_call: NA; cdr3_aa: CASSLQWQAGANVLTF; cdr3_nt: TGCGCCAGCAGCCTCCAATGGCAGGCCGGGGCCAACGTCCTGACTTTC
v_call: TRBV20-1; j_call: TRBJ2-7; clone_size: NA; d_call: NA; cdr3_aa: CSANLRGNNEQYF; cdr3_nt: TGCAGTGCTAACCTAAGAGGGAACAATGAGCAGTACTTC
v_call: TRBV6-5; j_call: TRBJ2-7; clone_size: few; d_call: TRBD2; cdr3_aa: CASYPSGGYEQYF; cdr3_nt: TGTGCCAGCTATCCCTCGGGGGGGTACGAGCAGTACTTC
v_call: TRBV11-1; j_call: TRBJ2-7; clone_size: few; d_call: TRBD1; cdr3_aa: CASSSDRVLEAHTYEQYF; cdr3_nt: TGTGCCAGCAGCTCCGACAGGGTACTCGAAGCTCACACCTACGAGCAGTACTTC
v_call: TRBV19; j_call: TRBJ1-5; clone_size: many; d_call: NA; cdr3_aa: CASSIMGTQPQHF; cdr3_nt: TGTGCCAGTAGTATTATGGGAACCCAGCCCCAGCATTTT
v_call: TRBV13; j_call: TRBJ2-7; clone_size: few; d_call: NA; cdr3_aa: CASKRASDDEQYF; cdr3_nt: TGTGCCAGCAAAAGGGCTAGCGACGACGAGCAGTACTTC
v_call: TRBV6-5; j_call: TRBJ1-2; clone_size: few; d_call: NA; cdr3_aa: CASSYGQGYTF; cdr3_nt: TGTGCCAGCAGTTATGGACAGGGCTACACCTTC
v_call: TRBV6-5; j_call: TRBJ1-2; clone_size: many; d_call: NA; cdr3_aa: CASSYRGKDGYTF; cdr3_nt: TGTGCCAGCAGTTACAGGGGCAAGGATGGCTACACCTTC
v_call: TRBV7-2; j_call: TRBJ2-3; clone_size: NA; d_call: NA; cdr3_aa: CASSFEEDTQYF; cdr3_nt: TGTGCCAGCAGCTTCGAGGAAGATACGCAGTATTTT
v_call: TRBV2; j_call: TRBJ2-1; clone_size: NA; d_call: TRBD2; cdr3_aa: CASSDGGGGRKQFF; cdr3_nt: TGTGCCAGCAGTGATGGCGGGGGGGGACGCAAGCAGTTCTTC
v_call: TRBV29-1; j_call: TRBJ1-2; clone_size: NA; d_call: TRBD1; cdr3_aa: CSVIPGQGVEGYTF; cdr3_nt: TGCAGCGTGATTCCGGGACAGGGGGTGGAAGGCTACACCTTC
v_call: TRBV5-6; j_call: TRBJ2-5; clone_size: NA; d_call: NA; cdr3_aa: CASSLIIGEETQYF; cdr3_nt: TGTGCCAGCAGCTTGATAATAGGGGAAGAGACCCAGTACTTC
v_call: TRBV7-8; j_call: TRBJ2-5; clone_size: NA; d_call: NA; cdr3_aa: CASSSKGGQETQYF; cdr3_nt: TGTGCCAGCAGTTCAAAGGGGGGCCAAGAGACCCAGTACTTC
v_call: TRBV7-9; j_call: TRBJ2-3; clone_size: few; d_call: NA; cdr3_aa: CASSLGSGTDTQYF; cdr3_nt: TGTGCCAGCAGCTTAGGAAGTGGCACAGATACGCAGTATTTT
v_call: TRBV19; j_call: TRBJ1-6; clone_size: many; d_call: TRBD1; cdr3_aa: CASSIVGQEYSPLHF; cdr3_nt: TGTGCCAGTAGTATAGTGGGACAGGAGTATTCACCCCTCCACTTT
v_call: TRBV5-6; j_call: TRBJ2-5; clone_size: few; d_call: NA; cdr3_aa: CASSLGLANPGGETQYF; cdr3_nt: TGTGCCAGCAGCTTAGGTCTAGCGAATCCCGGGGGAGAGACCCAGTACTTC
v_call: TRBV15; j_call: TRBJ1-4; clone_size: many; d_call: NA; cdr3_aa: CATSTTGDSLSLFF; cdr3_nt: TGTGCCACCAGCACCACCGGGGACTCTCTATCGCTGTTTTTT
v_call: TRBV9; j_call: TRBJ2-5; clone_size: NA; d_call: NA; cdr3_aa: CASSVAAGGHQETQYF; cdr3_nt: TGTGCCAGCAGCGTAGCTGCGGGTGGGCACCAAGAGACCCAGTACTTC